These 27 T cell receptor beta chains share one sample of origin, sequenced in a study of spatial heterogeneity in lung cancer. TCRdb passed the 5' RACE reads through MiXCR, listing each CDR3 protein once. Here the sample spans about 8,600 distinct CDR3 sequences, around 4.6% being singletons. The time point: sample taken at primary tumor resection. Whole RNA came from tumor, nontumor lung or frozen PBMC and was sequenced without being sorted. The material sequenced was PBMCs, taken at surgery. The receptors originated from a male donor with early-stage non-small cell lung cancer.

This clonotype was detected once. Being off target in a library aimed at alpha chains, this beta chain has a size of little meaning. The rearrangement uses TRBV6-2 or TRBV6-3 and TRBJ2-3; D perhaps matches TRBD1 (6 bases). The length of the CDR3 is 16 residues. The V gene's germline CDR1 is MNHEY and CDR2 SVGEGT. Trimming shortened V by 6 bases and J by 3 bases, and 19 bases separated the two germline ends. The CDR3 region has the DNA TGTGCCAGCAGCCCCCGTGGACAGAGCAAAACAGATACGCAGTATTTT. This gives the protein CASSPRGQSKTDTQYF.

By sample fraction, this clonotype is medium-sized. Because this beta chain is a stray read in a library intended to capture alpha chains, its abundance should not be given much weight. The chain's CDR3 is CASSFGHKNTEAFF. CDR3 DNA: TGTGCCAGCAGTTTCGGACACAAGAACACTGAAGCTTTCTTT. The V and J genes are TRBV12-3 or TRBV12-4 and TRBJ1-1; possibly TRBD1 for D (5 bases). Trimming cost V 3 bases and J 1 base, with 9 bases left between them. The CDR3 covers 14 residues.

This clonotype occurred many times. A library made for alpha chains picked up this beta chain off target, so its size means little. The rearrangement links TRBV2 to TRBJ2-2; D is perhaps TRBD1 (5 bases). Germline CDR1 and CDR2: SNHLY and FYNNEI. Between the trimmed V and J ends, which lost 5 bases and 0 bases, there was a span of 10 bases. This CDR3 spans 15 amino acids. The CDR3 region is CASSQGSPNTGELFF. In nucleotides, the CDR3 is TGTGCCAGCAGTCAGGGATCCCCGAACACCGGGGAGCTGTTTTTT. The whole variable domain, filled in from reference TRBV2 and TRBJ2-2, reads EPEVTQTPSHQVTQMGQEVILRCVPISNHLYFYWYRQILGQKVEFLVSFYNNEISEKSEIFDDQFSVERPDGSNFTLKIRSTKLEDSAMYFCASSQGSPNTGELFFGEGSRLTVL.

By share, this clonotype ranks as medium-sized (0.01 to 0.1%). In a library made to pick up alpha chains, this beta chain is a stray read with a size that means little. CDR3 loop: CASSLVGPEQFF. CDR3 nucleotides: TGTGCCAGCAGCTTAGTCGGGCCCGAGCAGTTCTTC. V gene TRBV7-2 combines with J gene TRBJ2-1; no reliable D call. Germline lookup yields CDR1 SGHTA and CDR2 FQGNSA. There are 12 residues in the CDR3. V was clipped by 1 base and J by 10 bases, with 8 bases between them.

This clonotype turned up a few times. Being off target in a library aimed at alpha chains, this beta chain has a size of little meaning. The rearrangement uses TRBV5-4 and TRBJ2-7, with 7 bases that match TRBD1. The V segment lost 4 bases and the J segment 3 bases; nucleotides outside the gene matches: 10. The CDR3 contains 15 residues. Germline V gene data show CDR1 as SGHNT and CDR2 as YYREEE (reference sequence). This CDR3 is CASSTGPRGNYEQYF. As DNA, the CDR3 is TGTGCCAGCAGCACGGGACCCAGGGGGAACTACGAGCAGTACTTC. The complete variable domain, with remaining parts taken from reference TRBV5-4 and TRBJ2-7, reads ETGVTQSPTHLIKTRGQQVTLRCSSQSGHNTVSWYQQALGQGPQFIFQYYREEENGRGNFPPRFSGLQFPNYSSELNVNALELDDSALYLCASSTGPRGNYEQYFGPGTRLTVT.

In this sample, this clonotype turned up many times. Within a library made for alpha chains, this beta chain is off target, and its count is uninformative. The chain carries TRBV7-8 and TRBJ1-1, with 10 positions matching TRBD1. Trimming removed 5 bases from V and 4 bases from J; junction bases left unmatched: 10. Germline V gene lookup returns CDR1 SGHVS and CDR2 FQNEAQ. This CDR3 comprises 16 residues. In DNA form, the CDR3 reads TGTGCCAGCAGCCCAGCCGGGACAGGGGTCGTCACTGAAGCTTTCTTT. Amino acids: CASSPAGTGVVTEAFF.

In this sample, this clonotype turned up many times. This beta chain is a stray sequence in a library constructed for alpha chains; its clone size is not meaningful. The chain carries TRBV5-1 and TRBJ2-5, with TRBD2 identical over 10 bases. This CDR3 comprises 16 residues. Germline V gives CDR1 SGHRS, CDR2 YFSETQ. The J segment lost 3 bases and the V segment lost 0 bases, leaving 5 bases of the junction unmatched. The CDR3 loop reads CASSLESGGAEETQYF. CDR3 nucleotide sequence: TGCGCCAGCAGCTTGGAGAGCGGGGGGGCGGAAGAGACCCAGTACTTC.

This clonotype came up many times. The library was built for alpha chains, so this beta chain is an off-target read and its size means little. The V and J genes are TRBV20-1 and TRBJ2-2; 8 nucleotides agree with TRBD2. The CDR3 length is 14 residues. V was clipped by 3 bases and J by 6 bases; unmatched bases: 6. Per germline, CDR1 DFQATT and CDR2 SNEGSKA (reference sequence). The CDR3 DNA reads as TGCAGTGCTAGTAACCCGGGGGGGCCCGGGGAGCTGTTTTTT. Encoded protein: CSASNPGGPGELFF.

This clonotype was seen at least ten times. With the library built for alpha chains, this beta chain is off target and its frequency is not meaningful. The chain is built from TRBV4-1 and TRBJ1-3; TRBD1 is a possible D gene (5 bases). Germline V gene sequence: CDR1 MGHRA, CDR2 YSYEKL. The CDR3 length is 14 residues. Trimming took 5 bases from V and 0 from J, leaving 8 bases between them. CDR3 sequence: CASSTGDSGNTIYF. CDR3 in DNA: TGCGCCAGCAGCACAGGAGACTCTGGAAACACCATATATTTT.

This clonotype was picked up many times. Being off target in a library aimed at alpha chains, this beta chain has a size of little meaning. DNA of the CDR3: TGTGCCAGCAGTGATCCGGGACGAGCCTTTCCCCAGCATTTT. Translated, it gives CASSDPGRAFPQHF. The J gene is TRBJ1-5, the V gene TRBV2; tentatively, D is TRBD1 (5 bases). The germline V gene has CDR1 SNHLY and CDR2 FYNNEI. CDR3 length equals 14 residues. Between the trimmed V and J ends, which lost 3 bases and 10 bases, there was a span of 16 bases.

This clonotype was observed at least ten times. Within a library made for alpha chains, this beta chain is off target, and its count is uninformative. CDR3 DNA: TGTGCCAGCAGCTTAGATCCGGGACAGCAAGAGACCCAGTACTTC. Amino acids: CASSLDPGQQETQYF. The rearrangement uses TRBV11-2 and TRBJ2-5, with TRBD1 matching 7 bases. The CDR3 spans 15 residues. Germline V gene data show CDR1 as SGHAT and CDR2 as FQNNGV. With 0 bases clipped from V and 2 bases from J, the junction kept 3 bases outside the gene matches.

This clonotype came up many times. This beta chain represents an off-target read in a library built for alpha chains; its size is of limited meaning. The chain uses TRBV20-1 and TRBJ2-1; the D gene is possibly TRBD2 (6 bases). Germline CDR1 is DFQATT and CDR2 is SNEGSKA (reference sequence). The CDR3 runs 16 residues. V lost 4 bases, J lost 3 bases, and 19 bases lay in between. As DNA, the CDR3 is TGCAGTGCTACGTCCCTGGCGGGGCTGTTCTACAATGAGCAGTTCTTC. It is translated as CSATSLAGLFYNEQFF.

This clonotype was seen more than once but under ten times. In a library made to pick up alpha chains, this beta chain is a stray read with a size that means little. The J gene is TRBJ2-2, the V gene TRBV6-5; D possibly corresponds to TRBD2 (5 bases). Trimming shortened V by 7 bases and J by 5 bases, and 17 bases separated the two germline ends. This CDR3 has 15 residues. Germline V lookup: CDR1 MNHEY, CDR2 SVGAGI. This chain's CDR3 is CASTFRASGTGELFF. The CDR3 nucleotides are TGTGCCAGCACTTTTCGGGCCTCGGGGACCGGGGAGCTGTTTTTT.

This clonotype was counted at least ten times. Being off target in a library aimed at alpha chains, this beta chain has a size of little meaning. V usage is TRBV5-1 and J usage is TRBJ2-5; D perhaps matches TRBD2 (5 bases). The germline V gene encodes CDR1 SGHRS and CDR2 YFSETQ. V was cut by 4 bases and J by 4 bases, with 14 bases left in between. The length of the CDR3 is 14 residues. CDR3 protein: CASSRAGQGETQYF. CDR3 nucleotide sequence: TGCGCCAGCAGCCGCGCGGGTCAAGGAGAGACCCAGTACTTC.

In its sample, this clonotype ranks as medium-sized. This beta chain represents an off-target read in a library built for alpha chains; its size is of limited meaning. V usage is TRBV28 and J usage is TRBJ2-7; D might be TRBD1 (6 bases). The germline V gene encodes CDR1 MDHEN and CDR2 SYDVKM. CDR3 length equals 15 residues. The V gene lost 5 bases and the J gene lost 2 bases, with 16 bases spanning the gap. The CDR3 DNA reads TGTGCCAGCAGTCCTCCCAGGGGAATCCCCTACGAGCAGTACTTC. Translating it yields CASSPPRGIPYEQYF.

This clonotype was detected ten times or more. This beta chain came through as a stray read in a library set up for alpha chains, and its size says little. V is TRBV6-2 or TRBV6-3 and J is TRBJ1-5; D is undetermined. V lost 6 bases to trimming and J lost 4 bases, with 13 bases between them. This CDR3 comprises 14 residues. Germline V lookup: CDR1 MNHEY, CDR2 SVGEGT. This chain's CDR3 is CASSPSVGNQPQHF. The CDR3 DNA follows: TGTGCCAGCAGCCCTAGTGTGGGGAATCAGCCCCAGCATTTT.

For this clonotype: This beta chain is a stray sequence in a library constructed for alpha chains; its clone size is not meaningful. This chain links TRBV7-8 with TRBJ2-1; D unclear. Germline CDR1 reads SGHVS; CDR2 reads FQNEAQ. Trimming pared 2 bases from V and 5 bases from J, leaving 4 bases between. There are 12 residues in the CDR3. For the CDR3, the DNA is TGTGCCAGCAGCTTACCCGACAATGAGCAGTTCTTC. Its translation: CASSLPDNEQFF. The full variable domain, in which reference TRBV7-8 and TRBJ2-1 provide the parts outside the CDR3, is GAGVSQSPRYKVAKRGQDVALRCDPISGHVSLFWYQQALGQGPEFLTYFQNEAQLDKSGLPSDRFFAERPEGSVSTLKIQRTQQEDSAVYLCASSLPDNEQFFGPGTRLTVL.

This clonotype appeared many times. This beta chain is an off-target read within a library intended for alpha chains, so its frequency means little. This chain connects TRBV5-1 to TRBJ2-7; D unresolved. The CDR3 sequence is 14 residues long. V was cut by 9 bases and J by 3 bases, with 19 bases left in between. Germline CDR1 SGHRS, CDR2 YFSETQ. Here the CDR3 reads CATRPYTTYYEQYF. DNA for the CDR3: TGCGCCACCAGGCCTTACACGACCTACTACGAGCAGTACTTC.

Worth noting for this clonotype: One junction end disagrees with the germline gene, perhaps due to a read error. Because this beta chain is a stray read in a library intended to capture alpha chains, its abundance should not be given much weight. V usage is TRBV11-2 and J usage is TRBJ2-6, with D uncertain. In germline, CDR1 is SGHAT, CDR2 FQNNGV. The CDR3 consists of 20 residues. CDR3 in amino acids: CTSSLDYPPLYSSGANVLTF. In nucleotides, the CDR3 is TGTACCAGCAGCTTAGATTACCCGCCACTATATAGCTCTGGGGCCAACGTCCTGACTTTC.

This clonotype appeared many times. This beta chain slipped into a library made for alpha chains as a stray read, so its size is not meaningful. The chain recombines TRBV24-1 with TRBJ2-1; D unclear. With 2 bases removed from V and 6 bases from J, the gap between germline ends came to 10 bases. The CDR3 contains 14 residues. The germline V gene has CDR1 KGHDR and CDR2 SFDVKD. CDR3 amino acids: CATSDWPNSNEQFF. The CDR3 DNA reads TGTGCCACCAGTGATTGGCCCAACAGCAATGAGCAGTTCTTC.

Ten or more counts support this clonotype. This beta chain is an off-target read within a library intended for alpha chains, so its frequency means little. The V gene is TRBV5-1, the J gene TRBJ2-5; D may correspond to TRBD1 or TRBD2 (5 bases each). Germline CDR1 SGHRS, CDR2 YFSETQ. Trimming took 10 bases from V and 5 from J, leaving 18 bases between them. This CDR3 region has 13 residues. The CDR3, as DNA: TGCGCCTCCTATGGGACGGGTCGGGAGACCCAGTACTTC. It translates to CASYGTGRETQYF.

For this clonotype: With the library built for alpha chains, this beta chain is off target and its frequency is not meaningful. V usage is TRBV3-1 and J usage is TRBJ1-6; D unresolved. V gave up 1 base and J gave up 8 bases, with 9 bases separating them. The CDR3 loop spans 14 amino acids. From germline, CDR1 is LGHDT and CDR2 YNNKEL (reference sequence). CDR3 in DNA: TGTGCCAGCAGCCAAGCCAGCGGGGATTCACCCCTCCACTTT. Residues: CASSQASGDSPLHF. The full variable domain, its missing parts supplied by reference TRBV3-1 and TRBJ1-6, is DTAVSQTPKYLVTQMGNDKSIKCEQNLGHDTMYWYKQDSKKFLKIMFSYNNKELIINETVPNRFSPKSPDKAHLNLHINSLELGDSAVYFCASSQASGDSPLHFGNGTRLTVT.

Of note for this clonotype: As an off-target read in a library built for alpha chains, this beta chain has a frequency of little significance. The gene calls are TRBV2 and TRBJ2-3, with D hard to call. V gave up 6 bases and J gave up 2 bases, with 6 bases separating them. CDR3 length equals 12 residues. Germline CDR1 reads SNHLY; CDR2 reads FYNNEI. CDR3: CASRALTDTQYF. CDR3 nucleotide sequence: TGTGCCAGCAGGGCCCTCACAGATACGCAGTATTTT. The full variable domain, with the rest looked up from reference TRBV2 and TRBJ2-3, is EPEVTQTPSHQVTQMGQEVILRCVPISNHLYFYWYRQILGQKVEFLVSFYNNEISEKSEIFDDQFSVERPDGSNFTLKIRSTKLEDSAMYFCASRALTDTQYFGPGTRLTVL.

This clonotype ranks as medium-sized. This beta chain is a stray read from a library made for alpha chains; its abundance is not meaningful. This chain connects TRBV28 to TRBJ2-1; TRBD2 aligns across 7 bases. CDR1 and CDR2 (germline): MDHEN, SYDVKM. V shed 2 bases and J 0 bases; nucleotides not matched to a gene: 4. This CDR3 comprises 16 residues. The CDR3 sequence: CASSLSGASSYNEQFF. The CDR3 bases are TGTGCCAGCAGTTTAAGCGGGGCGAGCTCCTACAATGAGCAGTTCTTC.

This clonotype was observed a few times. A much larger clone lies one base from this, so it may be a read error. A library prepared for alpha chains yielded this beta chain as an off-target read; its size is of little meaning. The chain combines TRBV7-2 with TRBJ1-4, with a tentative D call TRBD1 (5 bases). This CDR3 spans 16 amino acids. V lost 4 bases and J lost 0, with 12 bases in between. CDR1 and CDR2 (germline): SGHTA, FQGNSA. CDR3 in DNA: TGTGCCAGCAGCTGGGACCGCCTTTCAACTAATGAAAAACTGTTTTTT. Translating it yields CASSWDRLSTNEKLFF. Based on the CDR3 plus reference TRBV7-2 and TRBJ1-4, the full variable domain is GAGVSQSPSNKVTEKGKDVELRCDPISGHTALYWYRQSLGQGLEFLIYFQGNSAPDKSGLPSDRFSAERTGGSVSTLTIQRTQQEDSAVYLCASSWDRLSTNEKLFFGSGTQLSVL.

This clonotype was picked up many times. This beta chain was picked up by a library intended for alpha chains and is off target, so its count carries little meaning. V gene TRBV20-1 combines with J gene TRBJ1-1, with a possible D match to TRBD1 (6 bases). Germline loops: CDR1 DFQATT, CDR2 SNEGSKA (reference sequence). The CDR3 sequence is 13 residues long. Trimming removed 6 bases from V and 0 bases from J, with 11 bases in between. CDR3 DNA sequence: TGCAGTGCGTCGGACAGCTTGAACACTGAAGCTTTCTTT. It specifies CSASDSLNTEAFF.

In its sample, this clonotype ranks as medium-sized. This beta chain is off target for a library built for alpha chains, so its abundance means little. The V call is TRBV11-2, the J call TRBJ1-1, with unresolved D. Germline V gene sequence: CDR1 SGHAT, CDR2 FQNNGV. V shed 1 base and J shed 2 bases, with 11 bases lying between them. The CDR3 sequence is 15 residues long. The CDR3 sequence: CASSLVGSLNTEAFF. The CDR3 nucleotides read TGTGCCAGCAGCTTAGTTGGCAGTTTAAACACTGAAGCTTTCTTT. Full variable domain (remainder filled in from reference TRBV11-2 and TRBJ1-1): EAGVAQSPRYKIIEKRQSVAFWCNPISGHATLYWYQQILGQGPKLLIQFQNNGVVDDSQLPKDRFSAERLKGVDSTLKIQPAKLEDSAVYLCASSLVGSLNTEAFFGQGTRLTVV.